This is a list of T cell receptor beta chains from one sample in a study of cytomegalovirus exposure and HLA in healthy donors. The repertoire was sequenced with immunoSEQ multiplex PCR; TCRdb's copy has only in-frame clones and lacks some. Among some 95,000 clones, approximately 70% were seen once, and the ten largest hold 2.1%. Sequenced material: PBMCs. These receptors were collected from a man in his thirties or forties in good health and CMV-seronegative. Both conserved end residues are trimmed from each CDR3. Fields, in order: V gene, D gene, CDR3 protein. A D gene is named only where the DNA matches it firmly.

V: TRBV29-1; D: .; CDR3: SVETVNYGYT
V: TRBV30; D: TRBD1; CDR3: AWGRGRWTEAF
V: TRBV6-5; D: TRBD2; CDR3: ASSSSGNEQF
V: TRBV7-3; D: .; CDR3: ASRQGYGTEAF
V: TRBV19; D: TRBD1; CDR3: ASSSQTGKAGELF
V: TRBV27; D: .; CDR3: ASSLRSGHEQY
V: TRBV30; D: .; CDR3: AWSVRNEQF
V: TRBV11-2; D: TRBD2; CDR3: ASSALAGGREQY
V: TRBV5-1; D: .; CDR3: ASSSGVLSIQEAF
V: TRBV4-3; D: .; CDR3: ASSQEARPPNNEQF
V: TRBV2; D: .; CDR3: ASTVEGVNEKLF
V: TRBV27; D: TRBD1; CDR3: ASTPGTGGYEQY
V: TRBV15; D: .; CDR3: ATSTMIQSATNEKLF
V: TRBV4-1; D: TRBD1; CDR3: ASSPPQGAVGANVLT
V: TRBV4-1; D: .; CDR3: ASSQDGGVKYNYGYT
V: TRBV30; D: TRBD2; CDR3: AWPYCGGNPRPYEQY
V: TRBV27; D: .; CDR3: ASSPRGFSYEQY
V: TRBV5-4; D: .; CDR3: ASSLESGLSYEQY
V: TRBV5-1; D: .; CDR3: ASSYLQGRETQY
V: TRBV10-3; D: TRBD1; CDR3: AISGGQGAWNTEAF
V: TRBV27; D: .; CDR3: ASSLQGGTEAF
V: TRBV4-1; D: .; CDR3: ASSYSGSTTEAF
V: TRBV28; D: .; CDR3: ASSPPQQPQH
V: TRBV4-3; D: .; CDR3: ASSQLLASRETQY
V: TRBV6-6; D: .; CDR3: ASSYSLRDSPYEQY
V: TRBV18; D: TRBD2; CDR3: ASSLREGRYEQY
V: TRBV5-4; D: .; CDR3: ASSLGVAYQETQY
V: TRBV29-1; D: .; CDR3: SVGARMNTEAF
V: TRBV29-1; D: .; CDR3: SVEGTLDYGYT
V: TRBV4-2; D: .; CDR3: ASSQDRWPSLESSGGYT
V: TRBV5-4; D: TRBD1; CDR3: ASSETGNYGYT
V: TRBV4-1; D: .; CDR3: ASSQLQINYGYT
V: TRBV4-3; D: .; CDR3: ASSPGPDTYTGELF
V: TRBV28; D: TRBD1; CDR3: ASYRGPLGHEQY
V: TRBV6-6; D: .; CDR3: ASAPNRSGANVLT
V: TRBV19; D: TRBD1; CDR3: ASSTTDRIYNEQF
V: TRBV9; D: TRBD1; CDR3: ASSASGTGVYEQY
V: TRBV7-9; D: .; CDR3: ASSLALGRALNEQF
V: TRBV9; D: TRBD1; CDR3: ASSVGLDRGYEQY
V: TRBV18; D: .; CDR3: ASSPSLDQPQH
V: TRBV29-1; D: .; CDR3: SVIGQSGANVLT
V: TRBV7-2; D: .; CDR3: ASSELNEQF
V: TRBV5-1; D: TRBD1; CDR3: ASSLNRFLQGADTQY
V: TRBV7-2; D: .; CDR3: ASSLRVIETQY
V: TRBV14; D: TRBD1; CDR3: ASSHSPTGDMGGYT
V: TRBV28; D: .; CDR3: ASSSYRVSNQPQH
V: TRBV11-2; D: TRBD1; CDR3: ASSPGTGGPSYEQY
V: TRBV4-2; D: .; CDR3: ASSQGVDSLNTEAF